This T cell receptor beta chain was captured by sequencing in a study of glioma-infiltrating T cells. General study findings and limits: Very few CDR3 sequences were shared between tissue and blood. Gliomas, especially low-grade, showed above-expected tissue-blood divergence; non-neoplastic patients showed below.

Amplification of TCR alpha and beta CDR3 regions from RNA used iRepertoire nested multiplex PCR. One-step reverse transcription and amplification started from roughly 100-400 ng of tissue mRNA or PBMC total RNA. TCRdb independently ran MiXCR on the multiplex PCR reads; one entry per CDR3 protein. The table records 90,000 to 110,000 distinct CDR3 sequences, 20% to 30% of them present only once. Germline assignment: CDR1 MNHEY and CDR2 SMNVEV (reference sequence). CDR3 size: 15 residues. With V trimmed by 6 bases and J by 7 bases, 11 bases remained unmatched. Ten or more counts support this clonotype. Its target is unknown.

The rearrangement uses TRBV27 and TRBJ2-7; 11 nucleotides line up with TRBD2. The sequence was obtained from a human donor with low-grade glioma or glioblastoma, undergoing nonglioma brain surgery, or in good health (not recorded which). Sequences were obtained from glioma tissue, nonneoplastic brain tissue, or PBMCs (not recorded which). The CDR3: CASRPLLAGAKEQYF. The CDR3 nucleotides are TGTGCCAGCAGGCCCCTACTAGCGGGAGCGAAAGAGCAGTACTTC.